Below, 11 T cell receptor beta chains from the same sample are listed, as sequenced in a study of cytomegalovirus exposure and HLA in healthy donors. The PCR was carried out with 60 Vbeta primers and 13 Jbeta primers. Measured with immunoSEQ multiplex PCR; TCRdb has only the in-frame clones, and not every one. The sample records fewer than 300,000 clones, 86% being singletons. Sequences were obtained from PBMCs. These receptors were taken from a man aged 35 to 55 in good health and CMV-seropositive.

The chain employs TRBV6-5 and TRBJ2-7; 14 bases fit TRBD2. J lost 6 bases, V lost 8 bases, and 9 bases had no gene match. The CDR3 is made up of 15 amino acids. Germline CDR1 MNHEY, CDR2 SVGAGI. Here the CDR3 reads CASQGLAGVGGEQYF. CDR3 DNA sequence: TGTGCCAGCCAGGGACTAGCGGGAGTCGGCGGCGAGCAGTACTTC.

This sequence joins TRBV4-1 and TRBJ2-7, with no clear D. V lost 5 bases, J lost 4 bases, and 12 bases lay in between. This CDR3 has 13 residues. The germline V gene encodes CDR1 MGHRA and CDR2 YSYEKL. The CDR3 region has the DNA TGCGCCAGCAGCTTACAGTCATCATACGAGCAGTACTTC. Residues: CASSLQSSYEQYF.

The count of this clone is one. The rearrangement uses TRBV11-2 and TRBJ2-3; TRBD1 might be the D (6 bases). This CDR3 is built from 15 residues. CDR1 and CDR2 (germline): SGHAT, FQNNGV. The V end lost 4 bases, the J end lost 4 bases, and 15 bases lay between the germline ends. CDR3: CASSYGQSVADTQYF. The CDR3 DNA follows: TGTGCCAGCAGCTACGGACAGTCGGTGGCAGATACGCAGTATTTT.

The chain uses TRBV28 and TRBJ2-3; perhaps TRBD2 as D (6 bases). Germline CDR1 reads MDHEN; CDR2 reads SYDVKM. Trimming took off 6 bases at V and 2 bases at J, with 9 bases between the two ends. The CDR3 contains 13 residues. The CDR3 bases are TGTGCCAGCAGGAGGGACTCCACAGATACGCAGTATTTT. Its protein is CASRRDSTDTQYF.

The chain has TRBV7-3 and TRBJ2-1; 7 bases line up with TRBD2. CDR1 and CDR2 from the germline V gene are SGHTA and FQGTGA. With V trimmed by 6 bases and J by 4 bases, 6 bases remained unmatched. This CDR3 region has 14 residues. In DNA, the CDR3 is TGTGCCAGCAGACGCGGGGAGGGGTACAATGAGCAGTTCTTC. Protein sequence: CASRRGEGYNEQFF.

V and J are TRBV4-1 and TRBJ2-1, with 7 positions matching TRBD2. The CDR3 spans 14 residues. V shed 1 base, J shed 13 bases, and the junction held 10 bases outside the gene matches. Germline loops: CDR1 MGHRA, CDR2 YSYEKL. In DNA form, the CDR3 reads TGCGCCAGCAGCCAAGGGACTAGAACTAGGTATCAGTTCTTC. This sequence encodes CASSQGTRTRYQFF.

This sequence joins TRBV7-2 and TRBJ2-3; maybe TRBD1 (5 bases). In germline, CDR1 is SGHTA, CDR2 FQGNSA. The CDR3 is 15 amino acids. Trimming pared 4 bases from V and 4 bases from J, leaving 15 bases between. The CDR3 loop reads CASSYRQKPSDTQYF. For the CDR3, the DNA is TGTGCCAGCAGCTACAGACAGAAACCATCAGATACGCAGTATTTT.

For the CDR3, the DNA is TGTGCCAGCTCCGATCGGACAGGGGGGTTGGGCACTGAAGCTTTCTTT. Its translation: CASSDRTGGLGTEAFF. The chain couples TRBV18 to TRBJ1-1, with 10 bases aligning to TRBD1. The CDR3 extends over 16 amino acids. Trimming took 6 bases from V and 4 from J; bases not matched to a gene: 11. In germline, CDR1 is KGHSH, CDR2 LQKENI.

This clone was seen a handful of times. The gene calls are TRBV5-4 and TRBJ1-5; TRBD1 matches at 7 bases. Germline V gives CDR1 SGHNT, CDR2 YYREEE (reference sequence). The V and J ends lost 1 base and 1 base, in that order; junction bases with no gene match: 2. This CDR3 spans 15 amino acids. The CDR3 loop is CASSLKGASNQPQHF. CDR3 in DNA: TGTGCCAGCAGCTTGAAGGGGGCAAGCAATCAGCCCCAGCATTTT.

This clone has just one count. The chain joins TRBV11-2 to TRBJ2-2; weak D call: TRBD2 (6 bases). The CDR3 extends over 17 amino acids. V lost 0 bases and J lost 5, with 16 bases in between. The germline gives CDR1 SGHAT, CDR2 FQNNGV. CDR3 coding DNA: TGTGCCAGCAGCTTAGATCGGCGGGGTGGGAGGACCGGGGAGCTGTTTTTT. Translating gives CASSLDRRGGRTGELFF.

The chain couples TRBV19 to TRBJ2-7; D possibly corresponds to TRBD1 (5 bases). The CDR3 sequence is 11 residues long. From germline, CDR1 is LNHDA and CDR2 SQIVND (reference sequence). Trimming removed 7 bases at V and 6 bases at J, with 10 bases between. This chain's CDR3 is CASNQGGEQYF. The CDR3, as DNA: TGTGCCAGTAATCAGGGCGGCGAGCAGTACTTC.